The entry below describes one T cell receptor beta chain. This clonotype was observed once. This receptor's antigen is unknown. No base-level quality is on record; no much larger clone is a single base apart. A lone read is weak support. Memory CD4+ T cells were isolated as CD4+CD45RO+CD25- cells. Tregs, naive and memory CD4+ T cells from tumor, blood and ipsilateral draining lymph nodes of a handful of breast cancer patients underwent full-length TCR alpha and beta sequencing. Tumor tissue and lymph nodes from ipsilateral axillary dissection were perfused with PBS, minced and digested with collagenase I and hyaluronidase. FACS confirmed that the sorted cell populations were more than 90% pure. This entry belongs to a study (dated by TCRdb to between 2014 and 2016). Background on the whole study: The study tested whether tumor-infiltrating Tregs in breast cancer are recruited from blood Tregs or converted in situ from other CD4+ T cell subsets. Study-wide conclusions, independent of this receptor: The greatest overlap of tumor-infiltrating Treg TCR alpha and beta sequences was observed with tumor naive CD4+ T cells, followed by blood naive CD4+ T cells. Validation in the larger cohort was restricted to a single TCR beta V-J rearrangement rather than whole repertoires. In terms of TCR gene usage, tumor memory CD4+ T cells clustered together with blood and lymph node memory CD4+ cells, as well as with lymph node naive CD4+ cells.

Full-length TCR variable regions were amplified by 5' RACE PCR using constant-region reverse primers, and then by semi-nested PCR using Nested Universal Primer A. The ReliaPrep RNA Cell Miniprep System was used to extract total RNA, which was then reverse transcribed into 5'RACE-ready cDNA with the SMARTer RACE 5'/3' Kit. Multiplex adaptors were used to barcode full-length TCR alpha and beta libraries, and the barcoded libraries were sequenced on an Illumina MiSeq. The study's own analysis went as follows. For each of nine subset-tissue groups, sequencing data from the five patients were pooled, and the groups were then compared using unsupervised clustering of TCR gene usage. The Morisita-Horn index was used to calculate repertoire similarity, with shared sequences weighted by how much each contributed to each repertoire. TCRdb reran the public reads through fastp at Q25 and MiXCR, keeping productive beta chains. CDR3 protein duplicates are merged, each entry listing the most common genes and DNA. V and J calls and clone size were set by TCRdb, not the authors. The table for this sample lists tens of thousands of distinct CDR3 sequences; around 26% of them were counted only once. Of the sample, 2.5% to 3.5% is held by the ten largest clones.

CDR1 DFQATT and CDR2 SNEGSKA are derived from the germline V gene (reference sequence). From cysteine to phenylalanine, the CDR3 is 13 amino acids long. The only DNA kept is the CDR3, 39 bases in frame from the first base. V loses 3 bases, J loses 7 bases, and the germline ends lie 13 bases apart. Sequenced input: tumor-infiltrating memory CD4+ T cells sorted from the breast tumor. What this sample's cell subset or site label stands for: memory CD4+ T cells, CD4+CD45RO+CD25-. This clonotype was sampled from a female donor with breast cancer. The V and J genes are TRBV20-1 and TRBJ2-4, with TRBD1 perhaps the D gene, on 6 matching bases. The sequenced DNA is TGCAGTGCTAGTTTCAGGGGTTCGAACATTCAGTACTTC. Its translation reads: CSASFRGSNIQYF.